This entry lists 24 T cell receptor beta chains sequenced from one sample in a study of T-cell reconstitution after alpha-beta-depleted transplantation in children. The TCRbeta library was prepared with unique molecular identifiers. TCRdb reprocessed the PCR reads with MiXCR, giving one entry per CDR3 protein. The repertoire consists of 55,000 to 90,000 distinct CDR3 sequences, with roughly 4.9% occurring once and the leading ten covering approximately 17%. The input for sequencing was PBMCs, mostly from graft donor cells, taken 180 days after TCRalphabeta/CD19-depleted stem cell transplant. Receptors originate from a boy in the first two years of life who had a stem cell transplant for acute myeloid leukemia, so the T cells may come from the graft donor.

Only a few counts were recorded for this clonotype. This chain links TRBV20-1 with TRBJ1-5, with a possible D match to TRBD1 (5 bases). Deletions cut 5 bases from V and 7 bases from J, with 18 bases between. This CDR3 is 14 amino acids long. CDR1 and CDR2 (germline): DFQATT, SNEGSKA (reference sequence). In nucleotides, the CDR3 is TGCAGTGCTCCCCCTCCGGGACTCGAACAGCCCCAGCATTTT. Protein product: CSAPPPGLEQPQHF.

This clonotype came up many times. This rearrangement joins TRBV5-1 to TRBJ2-6; a possible D gene is TRBD1 (6 bases). Per the germline V gene, CDR1 is SGHRS and CDR2 is YFSETQ. The ends were cut back, 4 bases at V and 4 bases at J, with 12 bases in the middle. This CDR3 is built from 15 residues. CDR3 region: CASSLTGTGANVLTF. CDR3 bases: TGCGCCAGCAGCCTAACAGGGACCGGGGCCAACGTCCTGACTTTC.

Many counts were recorded for this clonotype. The chain uses TRBV11-3 and TRBJ2-1, with no clear D. There are 14 residues in the CDR3. Germline CDR1 is SGHNT and CDR2 is YENEEA. V lost 5 bases to trimming and J lost 0 bases, with 8 bases between them. In DNA, the CDR3 is TGTGCCAGCAGCAAACGAAGCTCCTACAATGAGCAGTTCTTC. Its translation: CASSKRSSYNEQFF.

This clonotype was seen many times. The chain employs TRBV5-6 and TRBJ2-1, with 7 bases fitting TRBD2. The trim removed 1 base at V and 4 bases at J, leaving 8 bases unmatched. CDR1 SGHDT and CDR2 YYEEEE come from the germline V gene. The CDR3 loop spans 16 amino acids. The CDR3 here is CASSLSRLANYNEQFF. In DNA, the CDR3 is TGTGCCAGCAGCTTGTCGAGACTAGCCAATTACAATGAGCAGTTCTTC.

This clonotype was seen ten or more times. The rearrangement links TRBV18 to TRBJ1-4; the D is unclear. From germline, CDR1 is KGHSH and CDR2 LQKENI. Trimming removed 3 bases from V and 10 bases from J, with 15 bases in between. CDR3 length: 14 residues. CDR3 sequence: CASSPSARVGKLFF. CDR3 bases: TGTGCCAGCTCACCCTCAGCACGGGTCGGAAAACTGTTTTTT.

This clonotype has ten or more counts. The V and J genes are TRBV11-2 and TRBJ1-5; 10 bases align to TRBD1. The V and J ends lost 5 bases and 2 bases, in that order; junction bases with no gene match: 3. The length of the CDR3 is 15 residues. Germline V gene data show CDR1 as SGHAT and CDR2 as FQNNGV. The CDR3 region is CASSRGTGGNQPQHF. The CDR3 DNA reads TGTGCCAGCAGCCGCGGGACAGGGGGCAATCAGCCCCAGCATTTT.

In its sample, this clonotype was seen many times. The V gene is TRBV3-1, the J gene TRBJ2-7; D unresolved. Deletions cut 0 bases from V and 0 bases from J, with 12 bases between. The V gene's germline CDR1 is LGHDT and CDR2 YNNKEL (reference sequence). CDR3 length equals 16 residues. The CDR3 here is CASSQERRDPSYEQYV. The CDR3 coding sequence is TGTGCCAGCAGCCAAGAACGTAGGGATCCCTCCTACGAGCAGTACGTC.

This clonotype was picked up many times. The rearrangement uses TRBV12-3 or TRBV12-4 and TRBJ1-4; 9 bases match TRBD1. There are 18 residues in the CDR3. J lost 5 bases, V lost 5 bases, and 15 bases had no gene match. CDR3 in DNA: TGTGCCAGCAGTCCCCACAGGGGGCAATCTCACATCAATGAAAAACTGTTTTTT. As protein: CASSPHRGQSHINEKLFF.

This clonotype was seen repeatedly, ten times or more. The rearrangement joins TRBV11-2 to TRBJ2-7; 8 bases align to TRBD1. V was clipped by 5 bases and J by 2 bases; unmatched bases: 8. The CDR3 has 15 residues. Germline assignment: CDR1 SGHAT and CDR2 FQNNGV. CDR3: CASSHQQGAAYEQYF. The CDR3 DNA sequence: TGTGCCAGCAGCCATCAGCAGGGGGCAGCCTACGAGCAGTACTTC.

There are many counts of this clonotype. V is TRBV2 and J is TRBJ1-2; D gene unclear. Germline-derived CDR1 and CDR2 are SNHLY and FYNNEI. With 1 base removed from V and 8 bases from J, the gap between germline ends came to 11 bases. The CDR3 length is 13 residues. The CDR3 spells CASSEEGLRGYTF. DNA for the CDR3: TGTGCCAGCAGTGAAGAAGGACTCCGGGGCTACACCTTC.

At least ten counts were recorded for this clonotype. The CDR3 loop is CASSLWRGGRTGELFF. CDR3 sequence (DNA): TGTGCCAGCAGCTTGTGGAGGGGAGGTAGGACCGGGGAGCTGTTTTTT. This chain joins TRBV5-5 and TRBJ2-2; perhaps TRBD2 as D (6 bases). CDR3 length equals 16 residues. The germline V gene has CDR1 SGHKS and CDR2 YYEKEE (reference sequence). Trimming stripped 1 base from V and 5 bases from J, with 15 bases between.

This clonotype was counted many times. The chain links TRBV12-3 or TRBV12-4 to TRBJ2-3, with D possibly TRBD1 on 6 matching bases. There are 13 residues in the CDR3. Trimming removed 6 bases at V and 3 bases at J, with 10 bases between. The CDR3 reads CASSLTGTDTQYF. The CDR3 DNA follows: TGTGCCAGCAGCCTAACAGGGACAGATACGCAGTATTTT.

Ten or more counts support this clonotype. The chain couples TRBV25-1 to TRBJ1-2, with 9 bases that match TRBD1. CDR3 size: 15 residues. Germline V gene sequence: CDR1 MGHDK, CDR2 SYGVNS. Trimming removed 6 bases from V and 5 bases from J; junction bases left unmatched: 10. CDR3 sequence (DNA): TGTGCCAGCAGCGAAAACAGGGGGCCCTGGTATGGCTACACCTTC. The encoded protein is CASSENRGPWYGYTF.

This clonotype was found many times. The chain has TRBV12-3 or TRBV12-4 and TRBJ1-4; TRBD1 might be the D (5 bases). The CDR3 spans 15 residues. Deletions cut 6 bases from V and 4 bases from J, with 15 bases between. DNA for the CDR3: TGTGCCAGCAGGCCCGTTGGGGCGATTAATGAAAAACTGTTTTTT. As protein: CASRPVGAINEKLFF.

Ten or more counts support this clonotype. The chain has TRBV20-1 and TRBJ2-7; the match to TRBD2 covers 8 bases. CDR1 and CDR2 (germline): DFQATT, SNEGSKA (reference sequence). V was clipped by 6 bases and J by 3 bases; unmatched bases: 4. The CDR3 consists of 12 residues. CDR3 nucleotide sequence: TGCAGTGCACCGGGAGGGCGCTACGAGCAGTACGTC. Its protein is CSAPGGRYEQYV.

This clonotype was recorded many times. V usage is TRBV6-1 and J usage is TRBJ1-1; D uncertain. Germline V gives CDR1 MNHNS, CDR2 SASEGT. The CDR3 runs 11 residues. Trimming left V 5 bases short and J 6 bases short, with 7 bases between. CDR3 bases: TGTGCCAGCAGTCGGACCCCTGAAGCTTTCTTT. This gives the protein CASSRTPEAFF.

The table lists this clonotype with many counts. The CDR3 bases are TGCGCCAGCAGCAAGGACGGATACGAGCAGTACTTC. Protein sequence: CASSKDGYEQYF. The chain is built from TRBV5-1 and TRBJ2-7; D gene unclear. Germline values: CDR1 SGHRS, CDR2 YFSETQ. V was trimmed by 4 bases and J by 4 bases, leaving 9 bases between them. The CDR3 length is 12 residues.

This clonotype was observed many times. The chain links TRBV20-1 to TRBJ2-1; TRBD2 matches 10 bases. V shed 1 base, J shed 7 bases, and the junction held 16 bases outside the gene matches. In germline, CDR1 is DFQATT, CDR2 SNEGSKA (reference sequence). This CDR3 is 18 amino acids long. CDR3 in DNA: TGCAGTGCTAGAGGCCTAGCGGGGGAAGGGGACGCCGTGAATGAGCAGTTCTTC. Encoded protein: CSARGLAGEGDAVNEQFF.

The chain combines TRBV7-2 with TRBJ2-2; TRBD1 is a possible D gene (5 bases). The ends were cut back, 4 bases at V and 7 bases at J, with 19 bases in the middle. Germline CDR1 SGHTA, CDR2 FQGNSA. The CDR3 covers 16 residues. CDR3 sequence: CASSSGYLRPGGELFF. The CDR3 nucleotides are TGTGCCAGCAGCTCAGGGTACCTACGGCCGGGCGGGGAGCTGTTTTTT.

This clonotype showed up many times. CDR3 coding DNA: TGTGCCAGCAGCTTAAGGCTGGATAGTTCCGAGCAGTACTTC. This translates into CASSLRLDSSEQYF. V and J are TRBV7-2 and TRBJ2-7; D gene unclear. The germline V and J ends were trimmed by 2 bases and 6 bases, with 14 bases remaining between them. Germline CDR1 SGHTA, CDR2 FQGNSA. The CDR3 sequence is 14 residues long.

This clonotype was seen ten or more times. V gene TRBV7-3 combines with J gene TRBJ2-1; D might be TRBD2 (5 bases). Germline loops: CDR1 SGHTA, CDR2 FQGTGA. This CDR3 is built from 15 residues. V was cut by 5 bases and J by 0 bases, with 11 bases left in between. The CDR3 DNA is TGTGCCAGCAGCCCGGACTCGAGCTCCTACAATGAGCAGTTCTTC. Translated, it gives CASSPDSSSYNEQFF.

In its sample, this clonotype was seen many times. The chain carries TRBV12-3 or TRBV12-4 and TRBJ1-1; D not certain. The CDR3 has 14 residues. The V and J ends lost 7 bases and 1 base respectively, with 13 bases between them. CDR3: CASTLQAENTEAFF. The CDR3 DNA reads as TGTGCCAGCACCCTGCAGGCCGAGAACACTGAAGCTTTCTTT.

This clonotype was counted at least ten times. J is TRBJ2-2 and V is TRBV4-3; a possible D gene is TRBD2 (6 bases). Trimming stripped 4 bases from V and 5 bases from J, with 17 bases between. CDR1 and CDR2 from the germline V gene are LGHNA and YSLEER. This CDR3 contains 16 residues. In DNA form, the CDR3 reads TGCGCCAGCAGCCCCTGGGCGGCCCGGGGGACCGGGGAGCTGTTTTTT. The encoded protein is CASSPWAARGTGELFF.

Many counts were recorded for this clonotype. The gene calls are TRBV3-1 and TRBJ2-2; 8 bases match TRBD2. The CDR3 spans 16 residues. CDR1 is LGHDT, CDR2 YNNKEL, per germline (reference sequence). J gave up 1 base and V 4 bases, and 5 bases lay outside the gene matches. CDR3 amino acids: CASSPRGGQNTGELFF. The CDR3, as DNA: TGTGCCAGCAGCCCACGCGGGGGGCAGAACACCGGGGAGCTGTTTTTT.